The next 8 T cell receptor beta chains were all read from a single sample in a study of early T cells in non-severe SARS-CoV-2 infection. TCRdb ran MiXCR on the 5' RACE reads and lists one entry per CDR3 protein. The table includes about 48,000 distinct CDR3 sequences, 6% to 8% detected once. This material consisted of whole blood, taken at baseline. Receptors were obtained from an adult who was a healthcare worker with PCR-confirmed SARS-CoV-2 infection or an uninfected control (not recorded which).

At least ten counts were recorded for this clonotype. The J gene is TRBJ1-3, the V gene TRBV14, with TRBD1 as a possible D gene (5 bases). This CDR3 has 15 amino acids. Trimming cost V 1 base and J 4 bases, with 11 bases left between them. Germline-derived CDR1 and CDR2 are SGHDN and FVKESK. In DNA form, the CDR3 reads TGTGCCAGCAGCCAAGCAGGGCTACAAGGAAACACCATATATTTT. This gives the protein CASSQAGLQGNTIYF.

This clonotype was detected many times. The CDR3 DNA is TGTGCCATCGGGGATCCCGGGGAGCTGTTTTTT. Encoded protein: CAIGDPGELFF. The V gene is TRBV24-1, the J gene TRBJ2-2; tentatively, D is TRBD2 (5 bases). Trimming removed 11 bases at V and 6 bases at J, with 9 bases between. CDR3 length equals 11 residues. In germline, CDR1 is KGHDR, CDR2 SFDVKD.

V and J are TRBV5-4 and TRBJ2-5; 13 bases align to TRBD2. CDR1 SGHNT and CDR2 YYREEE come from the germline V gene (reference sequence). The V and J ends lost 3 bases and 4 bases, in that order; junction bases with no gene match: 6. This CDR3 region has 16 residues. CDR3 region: CASSSPRLAGGETQYF. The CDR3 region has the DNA TGTGCCAGCAGCTCCCCGAGACTAGCGGGAGGAGAGACCCAGTACTTC.

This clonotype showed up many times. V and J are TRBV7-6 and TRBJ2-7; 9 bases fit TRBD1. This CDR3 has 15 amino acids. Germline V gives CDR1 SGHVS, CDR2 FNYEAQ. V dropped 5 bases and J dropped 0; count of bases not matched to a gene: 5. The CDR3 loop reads CASSRMGQGSYEQYF. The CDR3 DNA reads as TGTGCCAGCAGCCGGATGGGACAGGGCTCCTACGAGCAGTACTTC. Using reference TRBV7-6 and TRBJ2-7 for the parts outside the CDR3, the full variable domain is GAGVSQSPRYKVTKRGQDVALRCDPISGHVSLYWYRQALGQGPEFLTYFNYEAQQDKSGLPNDRFSAERPEGSISTLTIQRTEQRDSAMYRCASSRMGQGSYEQYFGPGTRLTVT.

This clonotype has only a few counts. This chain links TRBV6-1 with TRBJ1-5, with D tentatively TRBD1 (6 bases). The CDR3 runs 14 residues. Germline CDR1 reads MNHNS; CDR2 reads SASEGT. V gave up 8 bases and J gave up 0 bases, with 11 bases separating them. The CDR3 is CASRDIYSNQPQHF. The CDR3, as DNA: TGTGCCAGCCGGGACATCTATAGCAATCAGCCCCAGCATTTT.

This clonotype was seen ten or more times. This chain's CDR3 is CASSYDHSGANVLTF. In DNA, the CDR3 is TGTGCCAGCAGTTACGACCACTCTGGGGCCAACGTCCTGACTTTC. This rearrangement joins TRBV6-2 or TRBV6-3 to TRBJ2-6; D is ambiguous. This CDR3 region has 15 residues. Germline CDR1 and CDR2: MNHEY and SVGEGT. V lost 2 bases and J lost 0, with 5 bases in between.

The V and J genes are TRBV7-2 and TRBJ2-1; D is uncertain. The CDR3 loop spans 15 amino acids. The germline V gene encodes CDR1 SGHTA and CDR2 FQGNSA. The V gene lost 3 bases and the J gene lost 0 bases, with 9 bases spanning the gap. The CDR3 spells CASSLAYGSYNEQFF. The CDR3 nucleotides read TGTGCCAGCAGCTTGGCTTACGGCTCCTACAATGAGCAGTTCTTC.

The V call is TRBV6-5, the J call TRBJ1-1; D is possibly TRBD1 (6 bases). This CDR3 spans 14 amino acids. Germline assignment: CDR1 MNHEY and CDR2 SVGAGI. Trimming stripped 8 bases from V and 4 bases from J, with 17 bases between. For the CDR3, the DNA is TGTGCCAGCGGGACATCTTGGGTGCCCACTGAAGCTTTCTTT. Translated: CASGTSWVPTEAFF.